The T cell receptor beta chain described here comes from a study of OX40 agonist ivuxolimab in advanced cancers. On this clone itself: Its antigen remains unknown.

Germline V lookup: CDR1 SGHTA, CDR2 FQGNSA. This CDR3 is 15 amino acids long. V gave up 5 bases and J gave up 4 bases; unmatched junction bases: 5. Overall study findings and caveats: The study found among the lowest clonal expansion in partial responders at 0.1-3.0 mg/kg.

Libraries were prepared by immunoSEQ multiplex PCR; TCRdb keeps only in-frame clonotypes and omits some of them. Of fewer than 100,000 clones in the sample, around 89% were seen once. This sample comprised CD4+ or CD8+ T cells sorted from blood, obtained in a trial of the OX40 agonist ivuxolimab. The rearrangement uses TRBV7-2 and TRBJ2-1, with TRBD2 identical over 10 bases. This TCR came from an adult with an advanced solid tumor such as melanoma, head and neck, liver or kidney cancer. The CDR3 protein is CASSQTSGIYNEQFF. CDR3 nucleotides: TGTGCCAGCAGCCAAACTAGCGGGATATACAATGAGCAGTTCTTC.